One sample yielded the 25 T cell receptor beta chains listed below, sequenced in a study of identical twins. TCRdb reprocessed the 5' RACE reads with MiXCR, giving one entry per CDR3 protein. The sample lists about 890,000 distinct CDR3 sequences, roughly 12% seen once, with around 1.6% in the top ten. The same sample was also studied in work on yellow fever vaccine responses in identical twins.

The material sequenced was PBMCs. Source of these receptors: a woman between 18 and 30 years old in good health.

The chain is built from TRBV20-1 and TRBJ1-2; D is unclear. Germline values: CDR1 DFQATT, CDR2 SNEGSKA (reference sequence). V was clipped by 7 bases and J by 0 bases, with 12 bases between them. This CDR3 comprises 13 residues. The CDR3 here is CSGPDSTNYGYTF. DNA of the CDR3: TGCAGTGGCCCCGATAGTACTAACTATGGCTACACCTTC.

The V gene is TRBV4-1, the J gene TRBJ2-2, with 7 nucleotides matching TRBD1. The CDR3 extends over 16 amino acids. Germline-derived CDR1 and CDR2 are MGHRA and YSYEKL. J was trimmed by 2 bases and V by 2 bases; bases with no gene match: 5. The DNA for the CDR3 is TGCGCCAGCAGCCAATTTGCAGGGGGTAACACCGGGGAGCTGTTTTTT. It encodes CASSQFAGGNTGELFF.

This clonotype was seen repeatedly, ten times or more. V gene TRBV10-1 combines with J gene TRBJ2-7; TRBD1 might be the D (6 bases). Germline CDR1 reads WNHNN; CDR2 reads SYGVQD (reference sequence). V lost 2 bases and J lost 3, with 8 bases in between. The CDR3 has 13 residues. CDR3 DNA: TGCGCCAGCAGTGAGGGGACATTCTACGAGCAGTACTTC. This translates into CASSEGTFYEQYF.

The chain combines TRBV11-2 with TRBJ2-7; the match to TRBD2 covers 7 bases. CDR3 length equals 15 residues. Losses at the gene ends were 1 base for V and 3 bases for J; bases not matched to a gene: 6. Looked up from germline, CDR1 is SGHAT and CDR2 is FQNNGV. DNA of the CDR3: TGTGCCAGCAGCTTAGGCCTAGCGGAGAGCTACGAGCAGTACGTC. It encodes CASSLGLAESYEQYV.

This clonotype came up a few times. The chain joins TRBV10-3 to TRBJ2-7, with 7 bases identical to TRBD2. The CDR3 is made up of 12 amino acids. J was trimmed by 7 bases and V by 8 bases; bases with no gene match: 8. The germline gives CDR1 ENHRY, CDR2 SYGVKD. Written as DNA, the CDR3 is TGTGCCATCTCGTTTGGCGGGAGAGAGCAGTACTTC. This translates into CAISFGGREQYF.

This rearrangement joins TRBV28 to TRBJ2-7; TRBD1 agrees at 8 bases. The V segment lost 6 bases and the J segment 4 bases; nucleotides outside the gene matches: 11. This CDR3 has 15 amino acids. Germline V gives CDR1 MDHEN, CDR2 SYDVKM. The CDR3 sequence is CASSPPDRGDYEQYF. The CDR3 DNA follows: TGTGCCAGCAGCCCCCCCGACAGGGGTGATTACGAGCAGTACTTC. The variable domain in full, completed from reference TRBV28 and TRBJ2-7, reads DVKVTQSSRYLVKRTGEKVFLECVQDMDHENMFWYRQDPGLGLRLIYFSYDVKMKEKGDIPEGYSVSREKKERFSLILESASTNQTSMYLCASSPPDRGDYEQYFGPGTRLTVT.

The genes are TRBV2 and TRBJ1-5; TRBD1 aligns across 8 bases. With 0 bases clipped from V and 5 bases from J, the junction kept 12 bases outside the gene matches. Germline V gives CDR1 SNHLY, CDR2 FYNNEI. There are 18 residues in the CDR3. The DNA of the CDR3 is TGTGCCAGCAGTGAAGCCGACAGGGGTTGGGCTCTCTATCAGCCCCAGCATTTT. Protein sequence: CASSEADRGWALYQPQHF.

CDR3 sequence: CSATDSFQRDEQFF. CDR3 nucleotide sequence: TGCAGTGCCACCGACTCCTTTCAGCGGGACGAGCAGTTCTTC. The V and J genes are TRBV20-1 and TRBJ2-1; TRBD2 matches at 7 bases. V shed 6 bases, J shed 10 bases, and the junction held 15 bases outside the gene matches. The CDR3 is made up of 14 amino acids. CDR1 is DFQATT, CDR2 SNEGSKA, per germline (reference sequence).

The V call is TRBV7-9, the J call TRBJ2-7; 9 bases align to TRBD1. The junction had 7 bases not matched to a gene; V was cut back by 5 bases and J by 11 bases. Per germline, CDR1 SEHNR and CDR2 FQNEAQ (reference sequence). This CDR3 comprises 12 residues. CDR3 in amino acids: CASSDTGGAEYF. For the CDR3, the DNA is TGTGCCAGCAGCGACACAGGGGGCGCAGAGTACTTC.

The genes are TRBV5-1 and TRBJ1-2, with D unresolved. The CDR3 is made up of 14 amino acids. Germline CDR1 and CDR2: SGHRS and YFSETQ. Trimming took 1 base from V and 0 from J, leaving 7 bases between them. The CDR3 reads CASSLTRTNYGYTF. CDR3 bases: TGCGCCAGCAGCTTGACACGGACTAACTATGGCTACACCTTC.

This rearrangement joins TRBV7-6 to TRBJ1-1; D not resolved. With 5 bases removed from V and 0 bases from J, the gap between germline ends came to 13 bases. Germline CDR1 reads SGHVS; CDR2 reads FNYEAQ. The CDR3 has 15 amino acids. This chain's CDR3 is CASSPSQNMNTEAFF. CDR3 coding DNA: TGTGCCAGCAGCCCATCACAGAACATGAACACTGAAGCTTTCTTT.

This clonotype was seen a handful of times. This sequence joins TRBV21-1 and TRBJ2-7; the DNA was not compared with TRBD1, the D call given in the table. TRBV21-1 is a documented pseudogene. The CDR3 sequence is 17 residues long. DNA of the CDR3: TGTGCCAGCAGCAAAGAGGCCGGGGGGCATGTACGCTACGAGCAGTACGTC. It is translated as CASSKEAGGHVRYEQYV.

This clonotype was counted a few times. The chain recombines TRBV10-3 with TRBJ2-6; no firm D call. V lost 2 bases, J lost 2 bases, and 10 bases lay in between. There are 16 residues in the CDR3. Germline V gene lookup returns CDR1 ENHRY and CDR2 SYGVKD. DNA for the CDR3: TGTGCCATCAGTGAGGTCCGTGGAGCTGGGGCCAACGTCCTGACTTTC. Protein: CAISEVRGAGANVLTF.

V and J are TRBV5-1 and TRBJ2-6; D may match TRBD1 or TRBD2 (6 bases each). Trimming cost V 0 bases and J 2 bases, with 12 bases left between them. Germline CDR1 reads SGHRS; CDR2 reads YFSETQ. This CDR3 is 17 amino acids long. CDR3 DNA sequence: TGCGCCAGCAGCTTGGACAGGGAGGTTGCTGGGGCCAACGTCCTGACTTTC. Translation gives CASSLDREVAGANVLTF.

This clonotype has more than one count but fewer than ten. CDR3 residues: CASSPTGGGRAHEQYF. As DNA, the CDR3 is TGTGCCAGCAGCCCCACCGGGGGAGGGAGGGCCCACGAGCAGTACTTC. The chain links TRBV4-2 to TRBJ2-7; 7 nucleotides agree with TRBD2. Trimming at V came to 4 bases and at J to 5 bases, leaving 14 bases not matched to a gene. CDR1 and CDR2 (germline): LGHNA, YNFKEQ. This CDR3 spans 16 amino acids.

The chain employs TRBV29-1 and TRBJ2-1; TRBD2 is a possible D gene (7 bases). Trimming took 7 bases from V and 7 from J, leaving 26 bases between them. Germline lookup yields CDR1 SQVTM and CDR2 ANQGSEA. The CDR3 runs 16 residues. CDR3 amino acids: CSAKGGRGTGANEQFF. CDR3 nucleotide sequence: TGCAGCGCGAAGGGGGGGCGGGGGACCGGGGCAAATGAGCAGTTCTTC.

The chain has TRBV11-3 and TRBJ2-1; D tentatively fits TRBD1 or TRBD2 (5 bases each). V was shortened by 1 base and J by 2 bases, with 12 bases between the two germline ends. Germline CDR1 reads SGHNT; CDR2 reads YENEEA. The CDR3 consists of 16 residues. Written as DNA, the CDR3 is TGTGCCAGCAGCTTAGTCGTAGGGGACCCCTACAATGAGCAGTTCTTC. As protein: CASSLVVGDPYNEQFF.

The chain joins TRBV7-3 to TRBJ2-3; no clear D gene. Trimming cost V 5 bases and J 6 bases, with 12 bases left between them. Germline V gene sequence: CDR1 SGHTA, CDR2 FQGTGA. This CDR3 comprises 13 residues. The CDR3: CASSRTQGDTQYF. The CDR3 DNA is TGTGCCAGCAGCCGTACCCAAGGGGATACGCAGTATTTT.

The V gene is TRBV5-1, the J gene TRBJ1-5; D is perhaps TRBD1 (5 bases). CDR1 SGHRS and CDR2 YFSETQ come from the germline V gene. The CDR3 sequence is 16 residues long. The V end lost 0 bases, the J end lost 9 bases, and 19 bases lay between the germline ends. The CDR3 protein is CASSLGGAEGSLPQHF. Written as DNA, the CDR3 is TGCGCCAGCAGCTTGGGAGGGGCTGAGGGAAGCCTGCCCCAGCATTTT.

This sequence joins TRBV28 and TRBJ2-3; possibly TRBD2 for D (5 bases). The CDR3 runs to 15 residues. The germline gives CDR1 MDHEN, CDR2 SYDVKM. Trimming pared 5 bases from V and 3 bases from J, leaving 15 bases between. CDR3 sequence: CASSSRGLETDTQYF. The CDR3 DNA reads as TGTGCCAGCAGTAGCCGGGGTCTAGAAACAGATACGCAGTATTTT.

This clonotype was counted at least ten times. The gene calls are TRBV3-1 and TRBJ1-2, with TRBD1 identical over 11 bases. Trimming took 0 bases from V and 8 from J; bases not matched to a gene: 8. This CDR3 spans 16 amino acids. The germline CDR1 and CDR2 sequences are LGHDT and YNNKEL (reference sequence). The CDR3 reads CASSQDRTGGKRGYTF. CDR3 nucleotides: TGTGCCAGCAGCCAAGATAGGACAGGGGGCAAGCGGGGCTACACCTTC.

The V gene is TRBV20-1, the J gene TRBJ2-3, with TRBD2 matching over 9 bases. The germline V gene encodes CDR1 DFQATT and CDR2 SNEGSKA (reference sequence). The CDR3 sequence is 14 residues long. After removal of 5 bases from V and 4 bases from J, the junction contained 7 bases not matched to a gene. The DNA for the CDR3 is TGCAGTGCTGCCGCTAGCGGGAAGGCAGATACGCAGTATTTT. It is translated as CSAAASGKADTQYF.

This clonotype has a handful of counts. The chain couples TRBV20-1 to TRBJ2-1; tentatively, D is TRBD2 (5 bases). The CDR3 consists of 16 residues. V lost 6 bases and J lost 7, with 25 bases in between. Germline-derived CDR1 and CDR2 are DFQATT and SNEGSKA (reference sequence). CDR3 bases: TGCAGTGCCCTGACTATGTATGGCGGCGGTTATAATGAGCAGTTCTTC. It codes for CSALTMYGGGYNEQFF.

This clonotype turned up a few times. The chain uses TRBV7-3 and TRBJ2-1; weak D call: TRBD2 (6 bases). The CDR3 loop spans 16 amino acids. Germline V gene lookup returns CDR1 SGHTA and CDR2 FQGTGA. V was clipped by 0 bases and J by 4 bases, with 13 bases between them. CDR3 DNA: TGTGCCAGCAGCTTAACGGTGGGGACTCTTTACAATGAGCAGTTCTTC. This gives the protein CASSLTVGTLYNEQFF.

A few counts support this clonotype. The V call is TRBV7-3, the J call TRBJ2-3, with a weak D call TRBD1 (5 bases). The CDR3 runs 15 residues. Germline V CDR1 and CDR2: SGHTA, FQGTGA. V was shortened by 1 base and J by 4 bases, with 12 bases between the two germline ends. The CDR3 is CASSLNPGNADTQYF. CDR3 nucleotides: TGTGCCAGCAGCTTAAACCCAGGGAACGCAGATACGCAGTATTTT. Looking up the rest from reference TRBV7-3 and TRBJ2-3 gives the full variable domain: GAGVSQTPSNKVTEKGKYVELRCDPISGHTALYWYRQSLGQGPEFLIYFQGTGAADDSGLPNDRFFAVRPEGSVSTLKIQRTERGDSAVYLCASSLNPGNADTQYFGPGTRLTVL.